The entry below gives a single T cell receptor (beta chain) sequence along with its context. Its target is not known. The table came from immunoSEQ multiplex PCR; TCRdb's copy has only in-frame clones and leaves some out. The sample contains about 97,000 clones, around 89% of which appear only once. This record belongs to a study of T cell responses to AZD1222 COVID-19 vaccine. Broader study findings: Clonal diversity was possibly underestimated, and the donors were mostly white British, with more females.

The germline V gene has CDR1 MDHEN and CDR2 SYDVKM. V was clipped by 5 bases and J by 5 bases; unmatched bases: 6. There are 14 residues in the CDR3. The chain carries TRBV28 and TRBJ1-5; TRBD1 agrees at 7 bases. Specimen: peripheral blood, collected on day 0 of AZD1222 vaccination. This clonotype originated in an adult in good health. For the CDR3, the DNA is TGTGCCAGCAGTACGGGACAGTCCGATCAGCCCCAGCATTTT. Translating it yields CASSTGQSDQPQHF.